This T cell receptor beta chain was sequenced during a study of shared T cell receptors in the human thymus (dated by TCRdb to the early 2020s). A note on the overall study: The study examined how self-reactive, shared T-cell receptor alpha chains are generated in the human thymus.

As for this clone: The clone's antigen remains unknown. No base quality information exists; no much larger clone differs at one position.

The library was made by the immunoSEQ multiplex PCR assay. TCRdb re-hosts the immuneACCESS table, in-frame sequences only. Its copies lack some clones; in the studies checked, an unresolved V gene accounts for under half of them, and the cause for the rest is not known. A total of roughly 550,000 clones appear in this sample, around 78% of them only once. Of the sample, about 0.014% is held by the ten largest clones. A further study also used this sample, focusing on human thymus T cells. The second study, in turn, reports: Immunologically healthy infants undergoing open corrective cardiac surgery for congenital heart defects in Finland were used as donors. Thymus tissue was collected as surgical resects that were removed during corrective cardiac surgery. Both the thymic and the peripheral blood repertoires appeared to show biased V and J gene segment usage. According to the related research, thymic TCR repertoires were highly overlapping among unrelated individuals. TCR alpha and beta repertoires from seven to nine infant thymus samples and a few related peripheral blood samples were characterized in the study. The infant donors were about 6 to 244 days old, and the cohort included several males and two females. After being mechanically released from the tissue, thymocytes were kept at -70 degrees C in pellets of about 8.5-32 million cells. A QIAsymphony instrument was used to extract genomic DNA from the frozen cell pellets. The immunoSEQ multiplex PCR assay was used to amplify the TCRB and TCRAD loci from a standardized amount of quality-controlled genomic DNA. Amplicons spanned the V(D)J region at a length sufficient to cover the CDR3 and identify V and J genes. Amplicon sequencing was performed on an Illumina platform through the commercial immunoSEQ service. Primer bias and sequencing errors were corrected using previously described methods, and TCRAD and TCRB definitions followed the IMGT database. The repertoires were analysed using immunoSEQ Analyzer 3.0 and VDJTools for basic statistics, V/J segment usage, diversity estimates, rarefaction and pairwise overlap. To estimate diversity, the Chao1, ChaoE, Efron-Thisted, Shannon and inverse Simpson indices were applied, and diversity was also estimated on datasets down-sampled to the smallest sample. For repertoire overlap, CDR3 nucleotide sequence, V gene and J gene had to match strictly, and clustering was done by Jaccard-based multidimensional scaling. On average, thymus samples gave 800,000 or so unique TCRB clonotypes, whereas blood samples gave approximately 84,000.

Sequenced material: thymocytes. The sequence derives from a boy under two years old with a congenital heart defect. Donor details come from another sample of the same person, matched by shared clones.

The DNA reads TGTGCCAGCAGCGTAGTGGCAGAGGGACTAGCGTCTTCCTACGAGCAGTACTTC. Its product reads: CASSVVAEGLASSYEQYF. The V and J segments used are TRBV9 and TRBJ2-7; 10 bases in between match TRBD2. The CDR3 contains 18 residues, cysteine and phenylalanine counted. Only the CDR3 region is kept as DNA, spanning 54 bases read in frame from base 1. According to the germline V gene, CDR1 reads SGDLS and CDR2 reads YYNGEE. V is trimmed back by 0 bases and J by 1 base, and the junction contains 10 bases that no gene match accounts for.